This T cell receptor beta chain is from a study of shared clonotypes between healthy human individuals. CD45RO-negative, CCR7-positively selected cells formed the naive CD8 fraction, excluding terminally differentiated effector memory CD45RA+ cells. Study-wide findings and caveats: Non-shared clonotypes showed lower generation probabilities than clonotypes common to all four donors.

On this clone itself: Its antigen is unidentified.

Some clones are missing from TCRdb's copy, which holds only in-frame ones; the method was immunoSEQ multiplex PCR. The data hold hundreds of thousands of clones, with 92% observed a single time. The TCR sequence derives from a man younger than 40 in good health. The specimen sequenced was naive CD8+ T cells sorted from blood.

The CDR3 coding sequence is TGTGCCAGCTCACCCACCGGGACTAGACAATACAATGAGCAGTTCTTC. This encodes CASSPTGTRQYNEQFF. The genes are TRBV18 and TRBJ2-1, with 8 nucleotides matching TRBD2. Germline V gene data show CDR1 as KGHSH and CDR2 as LQKENI. The trim removed 3 bases at V and 4 bases at J, leaving 8 bases unmatched. This CDR3 has 16 amino acids.